This T cell receptor (beta chain) was captured by sequencing in a study of CD8+CD57+ T cells in acquired aplastic anemia listed by TCRdb under 2018. Describing the broader study: A mean of about 3.2 ug of DNA, ranging from about 0.19 to 30 ug, was extracted from sorted CD4+ and CD8+ cells. Healthy donor samples averaged approximately 10 million reads for CD4+ and approximately 11 million for CD8+ cells. The full study reports these points: Around 27 CD8+ CDR3 sequences were found to be shared between patients and controls, but these sequences appeared to be highly expressed in patients and within the immunodominant clones of the patients. No significant difference in CD8+ Simpson's diversity was found between patients and healthy controls (P=0.060).

In the study, sorted CD4+ and CD8+ blood T cells from patients with severe aplastic anemia and from healthy subjects underwent deep sequencing of TCR repertoires. Ficoll-Paque density gradient centrifugation was used to isolate peripheral blood mononuclear cells. CD4+ and CD8+ T cells were sorted by FACS or magnetic beads before DNA extraction. The germline V gene encodes CDR1 MNHEY and CDR2 SVGEGT. The CDR3, cysteine through phenylalanine, is 18 amino acids long. Kept here is only the CDR3 DNA, which spans 54 bases and is read in frame from base 1. Between the V and J ends, shortened by 2 bases and 4 bases respectively, the junction contains 20 bases. This clonotype was detected a few times. Its specific antigen is unknown. The record has no base qualities; no much larger clone is one base away. Genomic DNA was used as template for profiling of TCR beta VDJ combinations and CDR3 sequences. An Illumina HiSeq 2000 was used for TCR repertoire sequencing. For the original study's pipeline: Repertoires were assessed using TRBV/TRBJ rearrangement plots, CDR3 size and DJ length profiles, and Simpson's diversity index. Whichever DNA sequence was most abundant in the deep sequencing data was defined as the immunodominant clone. CDR3 amino acid sequences were screened for sharing across subjects and compared with published repertoires and the VDJdb database. The public sequencing data were trimmed at Q25 with fastp and processed into clonotypes with MiXCR by TCRdb, which kept only in-frame beta chains. Entries are consolidated by CDR3 protein sequence, retaining the most common genes and DNA. The V and J calls and clone size are TCRdb's, not the authors'. The sample table lists roughly 150,000 distinct CDR3 sequences, around 40% of them with a count of one. The ten biggest clones cover over 0.95% of the sample.

The chain uses TRBV6-2 or TRBV6-3 and TRBJ2-2; the D gene remains uncertain. This clonotype originated in a human donor in good health. Sequencing input: sorted CD4+, CD8+, or CD8+CD57+ T cells (not recorded which) from PBMCs. The DNA is as follows: TGTGCCAGCAGTTACCCCGCCGCTAAGTGGGCCTCCACCGGGGAGCTGTTTTTT. Its translation is CASSYPAAKWASTGELFF.